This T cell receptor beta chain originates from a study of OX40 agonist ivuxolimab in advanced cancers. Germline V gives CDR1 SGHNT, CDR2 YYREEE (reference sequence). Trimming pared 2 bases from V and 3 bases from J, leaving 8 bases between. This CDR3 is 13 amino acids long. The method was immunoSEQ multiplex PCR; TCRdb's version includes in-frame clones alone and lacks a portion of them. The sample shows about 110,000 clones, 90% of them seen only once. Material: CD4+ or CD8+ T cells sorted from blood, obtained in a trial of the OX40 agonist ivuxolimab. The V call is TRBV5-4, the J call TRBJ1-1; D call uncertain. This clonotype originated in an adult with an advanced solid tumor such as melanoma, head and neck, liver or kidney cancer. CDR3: CASSLPYDTEAFF. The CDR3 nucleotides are TGTGCCAGCAGCTTACCCTATGACACTGAAGCTTTCTTT.